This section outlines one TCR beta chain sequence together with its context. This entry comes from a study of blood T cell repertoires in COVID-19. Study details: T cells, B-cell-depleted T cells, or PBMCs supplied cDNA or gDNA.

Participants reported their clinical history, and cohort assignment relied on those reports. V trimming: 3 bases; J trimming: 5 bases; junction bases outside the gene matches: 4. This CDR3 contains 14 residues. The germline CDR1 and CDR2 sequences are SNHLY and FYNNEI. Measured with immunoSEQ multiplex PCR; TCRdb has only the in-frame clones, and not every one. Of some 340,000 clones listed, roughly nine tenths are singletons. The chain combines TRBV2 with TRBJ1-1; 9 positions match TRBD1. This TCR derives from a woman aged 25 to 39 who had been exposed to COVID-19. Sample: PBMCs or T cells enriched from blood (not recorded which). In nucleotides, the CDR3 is TGTGCCAGCAGTGACGAGACAGGGGGGACTGAAGCTTTCTTT. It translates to CASSDETGGTEAFF.